These T cell receptor beta chains were read from a single sample in a study of Ad26.COV2.S vaccination and SARS-CoV-2 variants. Data came from immunoSEQ multiplex PCR; TCRdb stores just in-frame clones and leaves some out. The sample lists about 350,000 clones, roughly 90% occurring once. The sequencing here drew on peripheral blood, taken in a trial of Ad26.COV2.S vaccine versus placebo. All receptors come from a person between 18 and 60 years old who received the Ad26.COV2.S COVID-19 vaccine or a placebo. CDR3s include the opening cysteine and the closing phenylalanine or tryptophan. Each record gives: CDR3 length, V gene, J gene, D gene, clone size, CDR3 DNA, CDR3 protein. The D gene is left open where the match is weak. Clone sizes are given selectively: once, few, many, or a class where the clone is expanded.

len: 14
v_gene: TRBV18
j_gene: TRBJ2-7
d_gene: TRBD2
abundance: -
CDR3nt: TGTGCCAGCTCTCCCACTAGCGATTCCCACGAGCAGTACTTC
CDR3aa: CASSPTSDSHEQYF

len: 16
v_gene: TRBV27
j_gene: TRBJ2-3
d_gene: TRBD2
abundance: -
CDR3nt: TGTGCCAGCCGCCCATGGGGGGGTCTGATCACAGATACGCAGTATTTT
CDR3aa: CASRPWGGLITDTQYF

len: 17
v_gene: TRBV6-2/TRBV6-3
j_gene: TRBJ2-1
d_gene: TRBD2
abundance: -
CDR3nt: TGTGCCAGCAGTTACCCCTCTAGCGGGGCGACCTACAATGAGCAGTTCTTC
CDR3aa: CASSYPSSGATYNEQFF

len: 13
v_gene: TRBV6-5
j_gene: TRBJ2-7
d_gene: -
abundance: -
CDR3nt: TGTGCCAGCAGTTACGGGAGTATCTACGAGCAGTACTTC
CDR3aa: CASSYGSIYEQYF

len: 14
v_gene: TRBV18
j_gene: TRBJ1-5
d_gene: TRBD1
abundance: -
CDR3nt: TGTGCCAGCGACGGGCAGGGGGCGTATCAGCCCCAGCATTTT
CDR3aa: CASDGQGAYQPQHF

len: 15
v_gene: TRBV7-7
j_gene: TRBJ2-5
d_gene: -
abundance: -
CDR3nt: TGTGCCAGCAGCTTAGGTAGGGCACAGATGGAGACCCAGTACTTC
CDR3aa: CASSLGRAQMETQYF

len: 16
v_gene: TRBV6-6
j_gene: TRBJ1-1
d_gene: -
abundance: -
CDR3nt: TGTGCCAGCTGTAGGAGCGGGGGGCTTCTGGACACTGAAGCTTTCTTT
CDR3aa: CASCRSGGLLDTEAFF

len: 13
v_gene: TRBV6-2/TRBV6-3
j_gene: TRBJ2-7
d_gene: -
abundance: -
CDR3nt: TGTGCCAGCAGTTACTCGAGAGAGGGCGAGCAGTACTTC
CDR3aa: CASSYSREGEQYF

len: 15
v_gene: TRBV6-5
j_gene: TRBJ2-5
d_gene: TRBD1
abundance: -
CDR3nt: TGTGCCACCCGGGTCCTTACAGGGGATGGAGAGACCCAGTACTTC
CDR3aa: CATRVLTGDGETQYF

len: 12
v_gene: TRBV9
j_gene: TRBJ2-3
d_gene: -
abundance: -
CDR3nt: TGTGCCAGCAGCGTAGGTGGGCGTGAGCAGTATTTT
CDR3aa: CASSVGGREQYF

len: 15
v_gene: TRBV9
j_gene: TRBJ1-6
d_gene: TRBD1
abundance: -
CDR3nt: TGTGCCAGCAGCGTCACCCGGGACAGTGATTCACCCCTCCACTTT
CDR3aa: CASSVTRDSDSPLHF

len: 13
v_gene: TRBV25-1
j_gene: TRBJ2-3
d_gene: -
abundance: once
CDR3nt: TGTGCCAGCAGTGAACTGACCCTCACGCAGCAGTATTTT
CDR3aa: CASSELTLTQQYF

len: 16
v_gene: TRBV4-1
j_gene: TRBJ2-7
d_gene: -
abundance: few
CDR3nt: TGCGCCAGCAGCCAAGGGGGAGCGGGCGTTTCCTACGAGCAGTACTTC
CDR3aa: CASSQGGAGVSYEQYF

len: 13
v_gene: TRBV24-1
j_gene: TRBJ2-2
d_gene: -
abundance: -
CDR3nt: TGTGCCACCAGTTACTCGAACACCGGGGAGCTGTTTTTT
CDR3aa: CATSYSNTGELFF

len: 15
v_gene: TRBV10-2
j_gene: TRBJ1-6
d_gene: -
abundance: -
CDR3nt: TGCGCCAGCAGTGAGTCAGCGGGCAGTGGCTCACCCCTCCACTTT
CDR3aa: CASSESAGSGSPLHF

len: 15
v_gene: TRBV7-9
j_gene: TRBJ1-5
d_gene: TRBD1
abundance: -
CDR3nt: TGTGCCAGCAGCTTAGCCGGACAGGGGAATCAGCCCCAGCATTTT
CDR3aa: CASSLAGQGNQPQHF

len: 12
v_gene: TRBV5-8
j_gene: TRBJ2-3
d_gene: -
abundance: -
CDR3nt: TGTGCCAGCAGCTTCTCGCTAGCAACGCAGTATTTT
CDR3aa: CASSFSLATQYF

len: 14
v_gene: TRBV7-9
j_gene: TRBJ1-6
d_gene: -
abundance: few
CDR3nt: TGTGCCAGCAGCCCTGACACGGTACTTTCACCCCTCCACTTT
CDR3aa: CASSPDTVLSPLHF

len: 13
v_gene: TRBV7-9
j_gene: TRBJ2-7
d_gene: TRBD1
abundance: few
CDR3nt: TGTGCCAGCGGAACAGGGGTATCCTACGAGCAGTACTTC
CDR3aa: CASGTGVSYEQYF

len: 19
v_gene: TRBV4-2
j_gene: TRBJ2-3
d_gene: -
abundance: -
CDR3nt: TGTGCCAGCAGCCAAGCTCCTCAGTATGGACTGTTTAGCACAGATACGCAGTATTTT
CDR3aa: CASSQAPQYGLFSTDTQYF

len: 18
v_gene: TRBV20-1
j_gene: TRBJ2-3
d_gene: TRBD2
abundance: -
CDR3nt: TGCAGTGCTTGTGACACCGGGGCTAGCGGAGGGGTCACAGATACGCAGTATTTT
CDR3aa: CSACDTGASGGVTDTQYF

len: 13
v_gene: TRBV12-3/TRBV12-4
j_gene: TRBJ2-5
d_gene: -
abundance: -
CDR3nt: TGTGCCAGCAGTTTAGCAGGGGGAGAGACCCAGTACTTC
CDR3aa: CASSLAGGETQYF

len: 14
v_gene: TRBV27
j_gene: TRBJ2-7
d_gene: -
abundance: -
CDR3nt: TGTGCCAGCAGTTTCGACAGGGCGGGGAACGAGCAGTACTTC
CDR3aa: CASSFDRAGNEQYF

len: 14
v_gene: TRBV14
j_gene: TRBJ2-7
d_gene: -
abundance: -
CDR3nt: TGTGCCAGCAGCCAAGAGGCTAGGGGGGGCGAGCAGTACTTC
CDR3aa: CASSQEARGGEQYF

len: 18
v_gene: TRBV3-1/TRBV3-2
j_gene: TRBJ2-4
d_gene: TRBD2
abundance: -
CDR3nt: TGTGCCAGCAGCCAAGGCAGCGGGGGGGTACTAGCCAAAAACATTCAGTACTTC
CDR3aa: CASSQGSGGVLAKNIQYF

len: 12
v_gene: TRBV3-1/TRBV3-2
j_gene: TRBJ2-5
d_gene: TRBD2
abundance: -
CDR3nt: TGTGCCAGCAGCCAGATTAGCGGGGCCCAGTACTTC
CDR3aa: CASSQISGAQYF

len: 17
v_gene: TRBV7-9
j_gene: TRBJ1-5
d_gene: -
abundance: -
CDR3nt: TGTGCCAGCAGCTTAGAAGGGGCAGCCTATAGCAATCAGCCCCAGCATTTT
CDR3aa: CASSLEGAAYSNQPQHF

len: 16
v_gene: TRBV6-6
j_gene: TRBJ1-1
d_gene: -
abundance: few
CDR3nt: TGTGCCAGCAGTTACAATCAGGGCCTTACGAACACTGAAGCTTTCTTT
CDR3aa: CASSYNQGLTNTEAFF

len: 15
v_gene: TRBV6-5
j_gene: TRBJ2-3
d_gene: -
abundance: -
CDR3nt: TGTGCCAGCTCAGGGGGCGGGAGGGCCGAATTTACGCAGTATTTT
CDR3aa: CASSGGGRAEFTQYF

len: 13
v_gene: TRBV12-3/TRBV12-4
j_gene: TRBJ1-2
d_gene: -
abundance: -
CDR3nt: TGTGCCAGCAGTTTGGGACCGATCTATGGCTACACCTTC
CDR3aa: CASSLGPIYGYTF

len: 15
v_gene: TRBV18
j_gene: TRBJ1-2
d_gene: -
abundance: few
CDR3nt: TGTGCCAGCTCACCACCGGTAAGGGGAACGGAGGGCTACACCTTC
CDR3aa: CASSPPVRGTEGYTF

len: 20
v_gene: TRBV4-3
j_gene: TRBJ2-7
d_gene: -
abundance: -
CDR3nt: TGCGCCAGCAGTCTTAGACTCGGAAGCCCTATTCCATTCGCCGACTACGAGCAGTACTTC
CDR3aa: CASSLRLGSPIPFADYEQYF

len: 15
v_gene: TRBV29-1
j_gene: TRBJ2-3
d_gene: TRBD2
abundance: -
CDR3nt: TGCAGCGCCCGGCGGGGGAGCGGTAGCACAGATACGCAGTATTTT
CDR3aa: CSARRGSGSTDTQYF

len: 15
v_gene: TRBV7-9
j_gene: TRBJ1-2
d_gene: -
abundance: -
CDR3nt: TGTGCCAGCAGCTTAGCGACGACCGGGAACTATGGCTACACCTTC
CDR3aa: CASSLATTGNYGYTF

len: 15
v_gene: TRBV6-2/TRBV6-3
j_gene: TRBJ1-4
d_gene: -
abundance: -
CDR3nt: TGTGCCAGCAGCTGGAGGGACGGAGGAAATGAAAAACTGTTTTTT
CDR3aa: CASSWRDGGNEKLFF

len: 13
v_gene: TRBV27
j_gene: TRBJ2-5
d_gene: TRBD2
abundance: -
CDR3nt: TGTGCCAGTAGCGGGAGGCCGCAAGAGACCCAGTACTTC
CDR3aa: CASSGRPQETQYF

len: 15
v_gene: TRBV28
j_gene: TRBJ2-7
d_gene: TRBD2
abundance: -
CDR3nt: TGTGCCAGCAGCCATTCAATGGCGGGAGGGTACGAGCAGTACTTC
CDR3aa: CASSHSMAGGYEQYF

len: 12
v_gene: TRBV3-1/TRBV3-2
j_gene: TRBJ1-4
d_gene: -
abundance: -
CDR3nt: TGTGCCAGCAGCCAAACGTATGAAAAACTGTTTTTT
CDR3aa: CASSQTYEKLFF

len: 15
v_gene: TRBV10-3
j_gene: TRBJ1-5
d_gene: -
abundance: -
CDR3nt: TGTGCCATCAGTGAGTCCGGACAGCCAAATCAGCCCCAGCATTTT
CDR3aa: CAISESGQPNQPQHF

len: 14
v_gene: TRBV7-9
j_gene: TRBJ2-7
d_gene: -
abundance: once
CDR3nt: TGTGCCAGCTCCTTAATGAACGGTCGCGTGGAGCAGTACTTC
CDR3aa: CASSLMNGRVEQYF

len: 14
v_gene: TRBV24-1
j_gene: TRBJ1-2
d_gene: TRBD1
abundance: -
CDR3nt: TGTGCCACCAGTGACGGGACAGAGAACTATGGCTACACCTTC
CDR3aa: CATSDGTENYGYTF

len: 15
v_gene: TRBV27
j_gene: TRBJ1-1
d_gene: -
abundance: -
CDR3nt: TGTGCCAGCAGGCTGGGGGCCGAGATAAACACTGAAGCTTTCTTT
CDR3aa: CASRLGAEINTEAFF

len: 12
v_gene: TRBV7-2
j_gene: TRBJ2-3
d_gene: -
abundance: -
CDR3nt: TGTGCCAGCAGCTACTTCGGAGATACGCAGTATTTT
CDR3aa: CASSYFGDTQYF

len: 14
v_gene: TRBV5-1
j_gene: TRBJ2-3
d_gene: -
abundance: -
CDR3nt: TGCGCCAGCAGCTTAGGACGAAACACAGATACGCAGTATTTT
CDR3aa: CASSLGRNTDTQYF